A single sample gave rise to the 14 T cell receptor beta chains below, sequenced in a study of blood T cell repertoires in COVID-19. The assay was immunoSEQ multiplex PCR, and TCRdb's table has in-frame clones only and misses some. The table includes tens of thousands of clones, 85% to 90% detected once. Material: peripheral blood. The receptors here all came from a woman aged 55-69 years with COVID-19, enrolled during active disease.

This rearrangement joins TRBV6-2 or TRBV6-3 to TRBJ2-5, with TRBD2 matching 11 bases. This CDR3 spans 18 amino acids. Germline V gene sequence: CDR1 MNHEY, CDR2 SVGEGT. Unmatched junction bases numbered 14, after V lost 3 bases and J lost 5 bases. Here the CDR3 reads CASSYGGLAGGHVETQYF. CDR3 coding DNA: TGTGCCAGCAGTTATGGAGGGCTAGCGGGGGGCCACGTGGAGACCCAGTACTTC.

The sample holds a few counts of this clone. CDR3 nucleotide sequence: TGTGCTAGTGGTTTGGCACCCCGGACAGGGGAACTCTATGGCTACACCTTC. The encoded protein is CASGLAPRTGELYGYTF. The chain recombines TRBV12-5 with TRBJ1-2; 9 bases are a match to TRBD1. J was trimmed by 4 bases and V by 1 base; bases with no gene match: 10. The germline gives CDR1 LGHNT, CDR2 FRNRAP. The CDR3 length is 17 residues.

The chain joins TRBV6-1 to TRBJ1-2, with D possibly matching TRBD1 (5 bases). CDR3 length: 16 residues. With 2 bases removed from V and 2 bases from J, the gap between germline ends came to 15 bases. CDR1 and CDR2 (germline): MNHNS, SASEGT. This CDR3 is CASSEPAGLRNYGYTF. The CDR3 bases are TGTGCCAGCAGTGAACCCGCAGGGCTCAGAAACTATGGCTACACCTTC.

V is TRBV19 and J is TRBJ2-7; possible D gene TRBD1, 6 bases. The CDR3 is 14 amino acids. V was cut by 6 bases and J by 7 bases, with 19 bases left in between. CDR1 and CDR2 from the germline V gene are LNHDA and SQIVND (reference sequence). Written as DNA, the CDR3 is TGTGCCAGTAGCAAAAACGACAGGCCCCAGGAGCAGTACTTC. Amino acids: CASSKNDRPQEQYF.

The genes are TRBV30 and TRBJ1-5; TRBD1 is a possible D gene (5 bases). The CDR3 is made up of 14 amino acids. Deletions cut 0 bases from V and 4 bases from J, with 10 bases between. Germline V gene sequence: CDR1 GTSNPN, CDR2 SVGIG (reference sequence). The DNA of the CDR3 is TGTGCCTGGAGTGTACGACAGAGAAATCAGCCCCAGCATTTT. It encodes CAWSVRQRNQPQHF. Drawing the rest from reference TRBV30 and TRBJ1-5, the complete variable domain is SQTIHQWPATLVQPVGSPLSLECTVEGTSNPNLYWYRQAAGRGLQLLFYSVGIGQISSEVPQNLSASRPQDRQFILSSKKLLLSDSGFYLCAWSVRQRNQPQHFGDGTRLSIL.

The CDR3 reads CATSGPSGRARERAGELFF. CDR3 nucleotide sequence: TGTGCCACCAGTGGTCCCAGCGGGAGGGCCCGGGAAAGGGCCGGGGAGCTGTTTTTT. The rearrangement links TRBV24-1 to TRBJ2-2; 10 bases line up with TRBD2. Germline V gene data show CDR1 as KGHDR and CDR2 as SFDVKD. The CDR3 covers 19 residues. V trimming: 5 bases; J trimming: 6 bases; junction bases outside the gene matches: 17.

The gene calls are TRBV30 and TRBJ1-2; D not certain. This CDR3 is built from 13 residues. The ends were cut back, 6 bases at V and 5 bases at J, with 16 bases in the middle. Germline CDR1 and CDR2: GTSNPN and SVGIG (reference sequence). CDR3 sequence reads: CACPHGSGYGYTF. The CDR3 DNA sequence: TGTGCCTGTCCCCACGGCTCGGGGTATGGCTACACCTTC.

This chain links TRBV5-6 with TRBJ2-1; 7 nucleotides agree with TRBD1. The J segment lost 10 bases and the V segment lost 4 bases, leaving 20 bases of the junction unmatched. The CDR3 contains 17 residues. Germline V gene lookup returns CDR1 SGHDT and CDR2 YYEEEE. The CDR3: CASSPTAKPGQNWEQFF. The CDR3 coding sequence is TGTGCCAGCAGCCCGACTGCGAAACCGGGACAGAATTGGGAGCAGTTCTTC. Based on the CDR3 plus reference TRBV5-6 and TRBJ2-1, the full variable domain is DAGVTQSPTHLIKTRGQQVTLRCSPKSGHDTVSWYQQALGQGPQFIFQYYEEEERQRGNFPDRFSGHQFPNYSSELNVNALLLGDSALYLCASSPTAKPGQNWEQFFGPGTRLTVL.

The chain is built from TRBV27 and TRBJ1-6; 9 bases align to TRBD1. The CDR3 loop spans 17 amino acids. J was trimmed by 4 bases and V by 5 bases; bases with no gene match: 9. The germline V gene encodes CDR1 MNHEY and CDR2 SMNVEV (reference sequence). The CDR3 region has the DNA TGTGCCAGCAGTCCAAAGACAGGGGGACTGTATAATTCACCCCTCCACTTT. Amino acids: CASSPKTGGLYNSPLHF.

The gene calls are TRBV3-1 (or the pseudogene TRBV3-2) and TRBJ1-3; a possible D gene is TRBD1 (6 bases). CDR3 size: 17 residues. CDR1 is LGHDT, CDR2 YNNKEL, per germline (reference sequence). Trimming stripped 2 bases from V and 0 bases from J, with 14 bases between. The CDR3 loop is CASSQFGGYVSGNTIYF. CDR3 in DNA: TGTGCCAGCAGCCAATTTGGGGGCTATGTCTCTGGAAACACCATATATTTT.

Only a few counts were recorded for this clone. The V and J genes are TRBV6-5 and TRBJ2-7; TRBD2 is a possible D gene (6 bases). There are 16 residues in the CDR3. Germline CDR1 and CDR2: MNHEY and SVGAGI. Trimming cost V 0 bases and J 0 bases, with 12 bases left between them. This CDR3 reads CASSYSSGESSYEQYF. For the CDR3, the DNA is TGTGCCAGCAGTTACTCTAGCGGAGAATCCTCCTACGAGCAGTACTTC.

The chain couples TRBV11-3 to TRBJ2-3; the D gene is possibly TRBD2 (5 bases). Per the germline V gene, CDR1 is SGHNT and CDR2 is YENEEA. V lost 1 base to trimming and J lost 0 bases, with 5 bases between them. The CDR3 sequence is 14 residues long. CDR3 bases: TGTGCCAGCAGCTTAGCGGGGAGCACAGATACGCAGTATTTT. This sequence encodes CASSLAGSTDTQYF.

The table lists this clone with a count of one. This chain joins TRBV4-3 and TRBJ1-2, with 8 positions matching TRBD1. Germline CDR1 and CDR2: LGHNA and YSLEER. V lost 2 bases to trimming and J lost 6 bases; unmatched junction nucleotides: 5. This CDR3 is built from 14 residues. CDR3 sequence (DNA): TGCGCCAGCAGCCAACAGGGGGCGAACCATGGCTACACCTTC. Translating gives CASSQQGANHGYTF.

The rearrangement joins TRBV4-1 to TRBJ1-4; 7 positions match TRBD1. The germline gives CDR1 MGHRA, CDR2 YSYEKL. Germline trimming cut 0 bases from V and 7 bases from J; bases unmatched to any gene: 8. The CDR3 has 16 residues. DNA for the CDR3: TGCGCCAGCAGCCAAGATGGGGCGCAGGGGGGTGAAAAACTGTTTTTT. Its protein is CASSQDGAQGGEKLFF.